The 26 T cell receptor beta chains listed next were all sequenced from one sample in a study of blood T cell repertoires in COVID-19. Clones were sequenced by immunoSEQ multiplex PCR, and TCRdb holds only the in-frame ones, with some missing. The sample consists of fewer than 200,000 clones, roughly 87% of them appearing once. Source material: PBMCs or T cells enriched from blood (not recorded which). These receptor sequences come from a human donor with acute COVID-19. The donor label of this sample is uncertain.

CDR3 DNA sequence: TGTGCCAGCAGTTCCGACAGGAACAATCAGCCCCAGCATTTT. Encoded protein: CASSSDRNNQPQHF. The V call is TRBV6-5, the J call TRBJ1-5; D is possibly TRBD1 (6 bases). From germline, CDR1 is MNHEY and CDR2 SVGAGI. This CDR3 is built from 14 residues. Trimming pared 4 bases from V and 3 bases from J, leaving 10 bases between.

The V gene is TRBV19, the J gene TRBJ2-2; TRBD1 aligns across 7 bases. Germline-derived CDR1 and CDR2 are LNHDA and SQIVND (reference sequence). CDR3 size: 16 residues. V shed 4 bases and J 5 bases; nucleotides not matched to a gene: 10. The CDR3: CASSKGQSYLTGELFF. DNA for the CDR3: TGTGCCAGTAGTAAGGGACAGAGTTATTTAACCGGGGAGCTGTTTTTT.

The chain couples TRBV12-3 or TRBV12-4 to TRBJ1-2; tentative D call: TRBD1 (6 bases). The CDR3 has 13 residues. With 7 bases removed from V and 4 bases from J, the gap between germline ends came to 13 bases. The chain's CDR3 is CASTLGALYGYTF. CDR3 bases: TGTGCCAGCACCTTGGGGGCCCTCTATGGCTACACCTTC.

This clone turned up a few times. This chain uses TRBV18 with TRBJ1-2; no clear D gene. V was shortened by 3 bases and J by 1 base, with 12 bases between the two germline ends. This CDR3 region has 15 residues. CDR1 is KGHSH, CDR2 LQKENI, per germline. The CDR3 sequence is CASSPGGMSNYGYTF. The CDR3 coding sequence is TGTGCCAGCTCACCGGGAGGGATGAGTAACTATGGCTACACCTTC.

CDR3 DNA: TGTGCCAGCAGCCCATACAGGGTGGTCACCCTAAATGAGCAGTTCTTC. It yields the protein CASSPYRVVTLNEQFF. The chain combines TRBV7-8 with TRBJ2-1; D might be TRBD1 (6 bases). The CDR3 is 16 residues long. Germline V lookup: CDR1 SGHVS, CDR2 FQNEAQ. V was pared by 5 bases and J by 7 bases, with 21 bases between. Based on the CDR3 plus reference TRBV7-8 and TRBJ2-1, the full variable domain is GAGVSQSPRYKVAKRGQDVALRCDPISGHVSLFWYQQALGQGPEFLTYFQNEAQLDKSGLPSDRFFAERPEGSVSTLKIQRTQQEDSAVYLCASSPYRVVTLNEQFFGPGTRLTVL.

The chain employs TRBV6-1 and TRBJ2-3; TRBD2 aligns across 13 bases. V gave up 2 bases and J gave up 4 bases; unmatched junction bases: 0. This CDR3 is 15 amino acids long. CDR1 MNHNS and CDR2 SASEGT come from the germline V gene. The CDR3 is CASSETSGGADTQYF. The CDR3 nucleotides read TGTGCCAGCAGTGAAACTAGCGGGGGGGCAGATACGCAGTATTTT.

This clone was counted only a few times. The genes are TRBV7-9 and TRBJ1-1; D gene unclear. The CDR3 has 15 residues. In germline, CDR1 is SEHNR, CDR2 FQNEAQ (reference sequence). The V end was cut by 6 bases, the J end by 0 bases, with 14 bases between. DNA for the CDR3: TGTGCCAGCAGGCGGTCGGAGGGCTTGAACACTGAAGCTTTCTTT. Its translation: CASRRSEGLNTEAFF.

The CDR3 DNA sequence: TGTGCCAGCAGCCCCGACTCAGATACGCAGTATTTT. Amino acids: CASSPDSDTQYF. The J gene is TRBJ2-3, the V gene TRBV7-8; D unresolved. The V end lost 5 bases, the J end lost 4 bases, and 7 bases lay between the germline ends. The CDR3 has 12 amino acids. Looked up from germline, CDR1 is SGHVS and CDR2 is FQNEAQ.

The chain is built from TRBV7-9 and TRBJ1-2; D may be TRBD1 (5 bases). V lost 3 bases and J 6 bases, leaving 11 bases between the germline ends. CDR3 length: 13 residues. CDR1 is SEHNR, CDR2 FQNEAQ, per germline (reference sequence). The CDR3 sequence: CASSLDDSNGYTF. CDR3 DNA: TGTGCCAGCAGCTTGGACGACAGTAATGGCTACACCTTC.

The CDR3 DNA reads TGTGCCAGCAGCATCAGGGGGAACACTGAAGCTTTCTTT. Its protein product is CASSIRGNTEAFF. The chain has TRBV7-2 and TRBJ1-1; tentatively, D is TRBD1 (6 bases). Trimming took off 5 bases at V and 1 base at J, with 8 bases between the two ends. Germline-derived CDR1 and CDR2 are SGHTA and FQGNSA. The CDR3 has 13 residues.

This rearrangement joins TRBV5-5 to TRBJ1-1; weak D call: TRBD1 (6 bases). The germline CDR1 and CDR2 sequences are SGHKS and YYEKEE (reference sequence). The CDR3 extends over 14 amino acids. Trimming pared 2 bases from V and 4 bases from J, leaving 12 bases between. CDR3 DNA: TGTGCCAGCAGCTTTACAGGGAGGGGCACTGAAGCTTTCTTT. Residues: CASSFTGRGTEAFF.

CDR3 coding DNA: TGTGCCAGCAGCCCCTGGCCAGGCTACGAGCAGTACTTC. Encoded protein: CASSPWPGYEQYF. The gene calls are TRBV7-2 and TRBJ2-7; D gene uncertain. The V end was cut by 5 bases, the J end by 3 bases, with 11 bases between. CDR3 size: 13 residues. CDR1 and CDR2 from the germline V gene are SGHTA and FQGNSA.

This clone was counted once. The gene calls are TRBV7-2 and TRBJ2-5; D may be TRBD1 (6 bases). Germline CDR1 SGHTA, CDR2 FQGNSA. Trimming took off 3 bases at V and 5 bases at J, with 13 bases between the two ends. The CDR3 is 14 amino acids. The CDR3 here is CASSFKRGYETQYF. In nucleotides, the CDR3 is TGTGCCAGCAGCTTCAAGAGGGGGTATGAGACCCAGTACTTC.

The chain links TRBV7-9 to TRBJ2-7, with 8 bases lining up with TRBD1. CDR1 is SEHNR and CDR2 is FQNEAQ in the germline V gene (reference sequence). This CDR3 comprises 12 residues. Trimming at V came to 4 bases and at J to 6 bases, leaving 2 bases not matched to a gene. This CDR3 reads CASSSDRVEQYF. DNA for the CDR3: TGTGCCAGCAGCTCGGACAGGGTCGAGCAGTACTTC.

V gene TRBV6-6 combines with J gene TRBJ2-1; TRBD2 agrees at 11 bases. Germline trimming cut 5 bases from V and 0 bases from J; bases unmatched to any gene: 6. Germline V gene sequence: CDR1 MNHNY, CDR2 SVGAGI (reference sequence). The CDR3 has 17 amino acids. CDR3 sequence (DNA): TGTGCCAGCAGTCTCCTAGCGGGGGGCAGCTCCTACAATGAGCAGTTCTTC. Translating gives CASSLLAGGSSYNEQFF.

This rearrangement joins TRBV7-2 to TRBJ2-3, with TRBD2 matching over 9 bases. V trimming: 2 bases; J trimming: 5 bases; junction bases outside the gene matches: 5. From germline, CDR1 is SGHTA and CDR2 FQGNSA. This CDR3 comprises 15 residues. The CDR3 loop reads CASSLIAGDRDTQYF. In DNA form, the CDR3 reads TGTGCCAGCAGCTTAATAGCGGGGGACCGAGATACGCAGTATTTT.

This clone showed up just a few times. V and J are TRBV19 and TRBJ1-2; maybe TRBD1 (6 bases). The CDR3 spans 11 residues. CDR1 LNHDA and CDR2 SQIVND come from the germline V gene (reference sequence). Trimming left V 10 bases short and J 6 bases short, with 12 bases between. The CDR3 bases are TGTGCCATTTATGGGGGCCATGGCTACACCTTC. As protein: CAIYGGHGYTF.

On this clone itself: The sample holds other DNA sequences that translate to the same CDR3. The chain uses TRBV18 and TRBJ1-1, with D unresolved. Germline V CDR1 and CDR2: KGHSH, LQKENI. Trimming stripped 3 bases from V and 2 bases from J, with 7 bases between. This CDR3 has 13 amino acids. The CDR3 loop reads CASSPTGNTEAFF. CDR3 sequence (DNA): TGTGCCAGCTCACCCACGGGTAACACTGAAGCTTTCTTT.

The genes are TRBV9 and TRBJ1-2, with no clear D. Trimming pared 3 bases from V and 4 bases from J, leaving 7 bases between. CDR3 length: 12 residues. Germline V gene data show CDR1 as SGDLS and CDR2 as YYNGEE. The CDR3 bases are TGTGCCAGCAGCGCCCAGTCCTATGGCTACACCTTC. Amino acids: CASSAQSYGYTF.

V usage is TRBV18 and J usage is TRBJ1-1; D unresolved. The CDR3 runs to 13 residues. The germline V gene encodes CDR1 KGHSH and CDR2 LQKENI. Trimming stripped 3 bases from V and 2 bases from J, with 7 bases between. Written as DNA, the CDR3 is TGTGCCAGCTCACCGGCCGAAAACACTGAAGCTTTCTTT. It translates to CASSPAENTEAFF.

The chain couples TRBV6-6 to TRBJ1-1, with D possibly matching TRBD1 (5 bases). Looked up from germline, CDR1 is MNHNY and CDR2 is SVGAGI (reference sequence). The CDR3 contains 13 residues. Trimming took 7 bases from V and 0 from J, leaving 9 bases between them. CDR3 bases: TGTGCCAGCACCAAGGGGTTGAACACTGAAGCTTTCTTT. Protein: CASTKGLNTEAFF.

The rearrangement uses TRBV9 and TRBJ2-2; 9 positions agree with TRBD1. Losses at the gene ends were 4 bases for V and 3 bases for J; bases not matched to a gene: 10. Germline CDR1 reads SGDLS; CDR2 reads YYNGEE. CDR3 length: 17 residues. The CDR3 DNA follows: TGTGCCAGCAGCCGGAGGGGACAGGGAGGTTACACCGGGGAGCTGTTTTTT. Translation: CASSRRGQGGYTGELFF.

A remark on this clone: A read error may account for a junction end that differs from germline. J is TRBJ2-1 and V is TRBV19, with D possibly matching TRBD1 (6 bases). Germline CDR1 LNHDA, CDR2 SQIVND (reference sequence). The CDR3 extends over 14 amino acids. CDR3 residues: CASQEQGSSNEQFF. The DNA of the CDR3 is TGTGCCAGTCAGGAGCAGGGGTCCTCCAATGAGCAGTTCTTC.

The chain couples TRBV27 to TRBJ1-2; possible D gene TRBD1, 5 bases. V was shortened by 9 bases and J by 3 bases, with 14 bases between the two germline ends. Germline V gene data show CDR1 as MNHEY and CDR2 as SMNVEV (reference sequence). This CDR3 has 13 amino acids. CDR3 in amino acids: CASSGGLDYGYTF. DNA for the CDR3: TGTGCCAGTTCGGGGGGACTGGACTATGGCTACACCTTC.

The CDR3 spells CASSLRDSAGPEQYF. DNA of the CDR3: TGTGCCAGCAGTCTTCGGGACAGCGCGGGCCCCGAGCAGTACTTC. This rearrangement joins TRBV2 to TRBJ2-7, with TRBD1 identical over 7 bases. The ends lost 5 bases at V and 6 bases at J; junction bases unmatched: 13. The germline V gene encodes CDR1 SNHLY and CDR2 FYNNEI. The CDR3 consists of 15 residues.

The chain is built from TRBV4-1 and TRBJ2-3, with 8 bases lining up with TRBD2. J lost 3 bases, V lost 1 base, and 3 bases had no gene match. CDR3 size: 15 residues. Germline CDR1 reads MGHRA; CDR2 reads YSYEKL. The CDR3 nucleotides are TGCGCCAGCAGCCAAGCGAGCGGGGGAACAGATACGCAGTATTTT. Translation gives CASSQASGGTDTQYF.